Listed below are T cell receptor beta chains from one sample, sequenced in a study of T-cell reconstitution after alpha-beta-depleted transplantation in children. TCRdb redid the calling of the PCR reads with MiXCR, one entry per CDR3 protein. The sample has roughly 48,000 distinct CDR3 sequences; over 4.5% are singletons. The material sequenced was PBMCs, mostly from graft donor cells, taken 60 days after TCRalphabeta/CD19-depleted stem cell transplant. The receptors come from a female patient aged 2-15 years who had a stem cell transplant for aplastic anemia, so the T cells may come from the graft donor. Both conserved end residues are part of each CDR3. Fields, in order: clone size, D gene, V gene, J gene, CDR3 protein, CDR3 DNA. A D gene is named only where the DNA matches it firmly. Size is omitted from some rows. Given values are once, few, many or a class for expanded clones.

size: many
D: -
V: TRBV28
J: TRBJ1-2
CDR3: CASWGTHGYTF
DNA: TGTGCCAGCTGGGGAACGCATGGCTACACCTTC

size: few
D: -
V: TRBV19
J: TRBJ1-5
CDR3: CASSQGSVQPQHF
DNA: TGTGCCAGTAGTCAGGGTAGTGTGCAGCCCCAGCATTTT

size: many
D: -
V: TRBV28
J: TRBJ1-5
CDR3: CASSVTGRQPQHF
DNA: TGTGCCAGCAGTGTTACAGGGAGACAGCCCCAGCATTTT

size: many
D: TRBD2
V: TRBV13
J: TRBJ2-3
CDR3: CASSFNPGLAGTDTQYF
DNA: TGTGCCAGCAGCTTCAACCCGGGACTAGCGGGCACAGATACGCAGTATTTT

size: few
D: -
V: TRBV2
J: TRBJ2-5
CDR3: CASSANQETQYF
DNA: TGTGCCAGCAGTGCAAACCAAGAGACCCAGTACTTC

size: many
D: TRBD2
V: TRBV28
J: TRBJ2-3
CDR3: CASRAASGGARDTQYF
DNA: TGTGCCAGCAGGGCCGCTAGCGGGGGGGCCAGAGATACGCAGTATTTT

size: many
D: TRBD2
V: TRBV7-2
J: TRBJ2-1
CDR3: CASSLRAGGGNEQFF
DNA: TGTGCCAGCAGCTTAAGGGCGGGAGGTGGTAATGAGCAGTTCTTC

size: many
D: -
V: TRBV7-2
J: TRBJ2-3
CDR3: CASSLDRGGADTQYF
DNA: TGTGCCAGCAGCTTAGACAGGGGAGGGGCAGATACGCAGTATTTT

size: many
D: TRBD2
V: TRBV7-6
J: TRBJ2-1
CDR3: CASSLLGTSGSRGYNEQFF
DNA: TGTGCCAGCAGCTTGTTGGGGACTAGCGGGAGTAGGGGTTACAATGAGCAGTTCTTC

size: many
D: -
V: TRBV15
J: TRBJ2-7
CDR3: CATSRGQGFYEQYF
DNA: TGTGCCACCAGCAGAGGGCAGGGTTTCTACGAGCAGTACTTC

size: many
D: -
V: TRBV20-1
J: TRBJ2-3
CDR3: CSARGGTDTQYF
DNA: TGCAGTGCTAGAGGAGGCACAGATACGCAGTATTTT

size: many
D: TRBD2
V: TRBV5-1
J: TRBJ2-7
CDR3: CASRELPGLAGTYEQYF
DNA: TGCGCCAGCAGGGAACTCCCGGGACTAGCGGGTACATACGAGCAGTACTTC

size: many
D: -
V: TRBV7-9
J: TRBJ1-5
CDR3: CASSLAGGNQPQHF
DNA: TGTGCCAGCAGCTTAGCAGGGGGCAATCAGCCCCAGCATTTT

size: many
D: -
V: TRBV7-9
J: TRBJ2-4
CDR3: CASSSWTAEDIQYF
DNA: TGTGCCAGCAGCTCCTGGACCGCGGAGGACATTCAGTACTTC

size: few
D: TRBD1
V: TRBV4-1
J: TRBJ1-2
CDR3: CASSQNFGQGRYGYTF
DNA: TGCGCCAGCAGCCAAAATTTCGGACAGGGAAGGTATGGCTACACCTTC

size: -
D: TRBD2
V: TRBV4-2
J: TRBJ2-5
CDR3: CASSQGGVAGVGETQYF
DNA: TGTGCCAGCAGCCAAGGGGGGGTAGCGGGAGTAGGAGAGACCCAGTACTTC

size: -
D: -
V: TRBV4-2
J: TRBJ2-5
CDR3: CASSRWRLQAQETQYF
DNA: TGTGCCAGCAGCCGCTGGCGCCTCCAGGCCCAAGAGACCCAGTACTTC

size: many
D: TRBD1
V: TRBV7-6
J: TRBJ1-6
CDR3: CASSSGGYNSPLHF
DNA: TGTGCCAGCAGCTCAGGGGGCTATAATTCACCCCTCCACTTT

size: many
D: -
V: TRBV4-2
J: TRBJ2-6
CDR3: CASSRAGTSPSGANVLTF
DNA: TGTGCCAGCAGCCGAGCCGGGACCTCCCCTTCTGGGGCCAACGTCCTGACTTTC

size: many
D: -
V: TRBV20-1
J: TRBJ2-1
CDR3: CSARGDNEQFF
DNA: TGCAGTGCTCGCGGGGACAATGAGCAGTTCTTC

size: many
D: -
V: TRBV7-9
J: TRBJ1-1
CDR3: CASSLAGGNTEAFF
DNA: TGTGCCAGCAGCTTAGCGGGGGGTAACACTGAAGCTTTCTTT

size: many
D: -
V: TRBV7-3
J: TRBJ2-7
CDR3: CASSPTPNYEQYF
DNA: TGTGCCAGCAGCCCCACACCCAACTACGAGCAGTACTTC

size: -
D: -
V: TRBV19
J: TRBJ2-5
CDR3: CASSRQGGVGETQYF
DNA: TGTGCCAGTAGTCGGCAAGGGGGAGTGGGAGAGACCCAGTACTTC

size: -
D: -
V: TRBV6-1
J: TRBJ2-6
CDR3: CASSEAHIYGANVLTF
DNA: TGTGCCAGCAGTGAAGCGCACATTTATGGGGCCAACGTCCTGACTTTC

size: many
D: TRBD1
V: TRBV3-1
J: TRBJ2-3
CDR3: CASSPGQGTDTQYF
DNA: TGTGCCAGCAGCCCGGGACAGGGCACAGATACGCAGTATTTT

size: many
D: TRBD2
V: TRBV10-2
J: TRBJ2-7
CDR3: CASSPRLAGLGEQYF
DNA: TGCGCCAGCAGTCCCCGACTAGCGGGACTAGGGGAGCAGTACTTC

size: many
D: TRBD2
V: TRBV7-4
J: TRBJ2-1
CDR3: CASSLVPGTSGGYNEQFF
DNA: TGTGCCAGCAGCTTAGTGCCGGGGACTAGCGGGGGTTACAATGAGCAGTTCTTC

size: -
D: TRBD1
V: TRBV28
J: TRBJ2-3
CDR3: CASSGTGRDTQYF
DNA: TGTGCCAGCAGCGGGACAGGTCGCGATACGCAGTATTTT

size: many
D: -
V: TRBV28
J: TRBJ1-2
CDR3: CASTSTPTSYGYTF
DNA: TGTGCCAGCACTTCTACACCCACCTCCTATGGCTACACCTTC

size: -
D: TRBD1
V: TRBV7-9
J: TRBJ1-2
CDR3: CASSSTRGGGQPYGYTF
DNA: TGTGCCAGCAGCTCGACTAGAGGGGGGGGACAGCCCTATGGCTACACCTTC

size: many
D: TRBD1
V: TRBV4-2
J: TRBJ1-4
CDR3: CASSQDLAGGEKLFF
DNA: TGTGCCAGCAGCCAAGATCTGGCAGGGGGCGAAAAACTGTTTTTT

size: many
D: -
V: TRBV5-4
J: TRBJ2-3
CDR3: CASSLVASTDTQYF
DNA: TGTGCCAGCAGCCTCGTGGCAAGCACAGATACGCAGTATTTT

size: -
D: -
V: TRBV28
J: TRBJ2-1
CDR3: CASSGSSSGFF
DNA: TGTGCCAGCAGCGGCTCGAGTTCTGGGTTCTTC

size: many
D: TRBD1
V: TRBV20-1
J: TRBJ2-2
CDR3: CSVYNGQVNTGELFF
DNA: TGCAGTGTATACAACGGACAGGTGAACACCGGGGAGCTGTTTTTT

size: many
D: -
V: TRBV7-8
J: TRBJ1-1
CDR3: CASSFKMNTEAFF
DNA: TGTGCCAGCAGCTTTAAGATGAACACTGAAGCTTTCTTT

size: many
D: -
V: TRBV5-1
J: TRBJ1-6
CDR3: CASSLGASPNSPLHF
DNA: TGCGCCAGCAGCTTGGGTGCCTCTCCCAATTCACCCCTCCACTTT

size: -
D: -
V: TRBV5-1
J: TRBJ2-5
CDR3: CASSWNSRGQETQYF
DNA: TGCGCCAGCAGCTGGAATTCTCGAGGGCAAGAGACCCAGTACTTC

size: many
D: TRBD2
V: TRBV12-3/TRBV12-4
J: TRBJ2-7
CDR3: CASRWLAGSYEQYF
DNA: TGTGCCAGCAGGTGGCTAGCGGGCTCCTACGAGCAGTACTTC

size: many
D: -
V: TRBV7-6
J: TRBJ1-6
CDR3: CASSLGPGVSDSPLHF
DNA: TGTGCCAGCAGCTTAGGGCCGGGAGTCAGCGATTCACCCCTCCACTTT

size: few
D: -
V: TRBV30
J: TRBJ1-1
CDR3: CAWSRAVVNTEAFF
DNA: TGTGCCTGGAGCCGTGCTGTGGTGAACACTGAAGCTTTCTTT

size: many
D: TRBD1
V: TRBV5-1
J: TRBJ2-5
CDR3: CASSFGWTGEETQYF
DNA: TGCGCCAGCAGCTTTGGTTGGACAGGGGAAGAGACCCAGTACTTC

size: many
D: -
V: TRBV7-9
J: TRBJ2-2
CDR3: CASSSLRVQVTGELFF
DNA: TGTGCCAGCAGCTCCCTCCGTGTCCAGGTCACCGGGGAGCTGTTTTTT

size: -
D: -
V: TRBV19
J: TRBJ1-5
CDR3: CASSIGDRQRGNQPQHF
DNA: TGTGCCAGTAGTATAGGGGATCGGCAAAGGGGCAATCAGCCCCAGCATTTT

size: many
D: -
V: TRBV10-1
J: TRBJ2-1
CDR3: CATMGLPGDEQFF
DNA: TGCGCCACCATGGGTCTCCCCGGGGATGAGCAGTTCTTC

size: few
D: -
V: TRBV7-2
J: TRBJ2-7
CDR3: CASSLEGVGPEQYF
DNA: TGTGCCAGCAGCTTAGAAGGGGTGGGGCCCGAGCAGTACTTC

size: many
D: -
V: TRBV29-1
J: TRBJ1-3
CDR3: CSVEEQLSGNTIYF
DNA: TGCAGCGTTGAAGAACAGCTCTCTGGAAACACCATATATTTT

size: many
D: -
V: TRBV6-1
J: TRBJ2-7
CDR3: CASSAGLGYEQYF
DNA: TGTGCCAGCAGTGCGGGACTTGGGTACGAGCAGTACTTC

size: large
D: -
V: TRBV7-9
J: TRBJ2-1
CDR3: CASRSRGDEQFF
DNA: TGTGCCAGCAGATCCAGGGGGGATGAGCAGTTCTTC

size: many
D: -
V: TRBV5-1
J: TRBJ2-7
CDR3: CASSLGPGEVYEQYF
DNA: TGCGCCAGCAGCTTGGGACCGGGAGAGGTTTACGAGCAGTACTTC

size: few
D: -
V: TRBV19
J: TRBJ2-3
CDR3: CASTSTDTQYF
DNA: TGTGCCAGCACTAGCACAGATACGCAGTATTTT

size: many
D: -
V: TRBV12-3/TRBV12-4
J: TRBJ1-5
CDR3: CASSLTSQPQHF
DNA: TGTGCCAGCAGTTTAACATCGCAGCCCCAGCATTTT

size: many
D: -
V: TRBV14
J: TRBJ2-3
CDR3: CASSAGLADTQYF
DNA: TGTGCCAGCAGCGCAGGGTTAGCAGATACGCAGTATTTT

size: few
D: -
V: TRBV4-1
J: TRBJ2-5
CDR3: CASSQDDRLRETQYF
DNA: TGCGCCAGCAGCCAAGATGACAGGCTAAGGGAGACCCAGTACTTC

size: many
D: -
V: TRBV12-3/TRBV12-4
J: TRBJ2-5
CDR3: CASSGESSGETQYF
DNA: TGTGCCAGCAGTGGGGAGTCCTCCGGGGAGACCCAGTACTTC